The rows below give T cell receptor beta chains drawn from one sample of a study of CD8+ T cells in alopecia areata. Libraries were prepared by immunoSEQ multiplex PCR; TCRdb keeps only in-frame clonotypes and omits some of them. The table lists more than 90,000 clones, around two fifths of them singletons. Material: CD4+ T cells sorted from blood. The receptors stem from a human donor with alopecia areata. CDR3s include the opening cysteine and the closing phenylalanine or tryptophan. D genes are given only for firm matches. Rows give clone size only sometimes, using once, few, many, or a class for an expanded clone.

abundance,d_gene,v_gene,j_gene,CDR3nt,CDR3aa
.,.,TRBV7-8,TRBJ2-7,TGTGCCAGCAGCTGGCCTGGGATATCGGCGAAGCAGTACTTC,CASSWPGISAKQYF
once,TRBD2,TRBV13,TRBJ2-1,TGTGCCAGCAGCTTAGGAACTAGCGGGAGGGCCGGGTCCTACAATGAGCAGTTCTTC,CASSLGTSGRAGSYNEQFF
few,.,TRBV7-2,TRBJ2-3,TGTGCCAGCAGCTTGACGGGAACGGGCCGCACAGATACGCAGTATTTT,CASSLTGTGRTDTQYF
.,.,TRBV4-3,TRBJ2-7,TGCGCCAGCAGCCAAGATATCTTAGCCTACGAGCAGTACTTC,CASSQDILAYEQYF
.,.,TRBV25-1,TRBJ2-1,TGTGCCAGCAGAGGACAGAATGAGCAGTTCTTC,CASRGQNEQFF
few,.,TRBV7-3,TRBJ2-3,TGTGCCAGCAGGAGCGGTACTGGCACAGATACGCAGTATTTT,CASRSGTGTDTQYF
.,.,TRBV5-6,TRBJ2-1,TGTGCCAGCAGCCTCTACAATGAGCAGTTCTTC,CASSLYNEQFF
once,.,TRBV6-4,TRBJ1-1,TGTGCCAGCTCCAGGGAGGAGAACACTGAAGCTTTCTTT,CASSREENTEAFF
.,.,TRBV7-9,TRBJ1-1,TGTGCCAGCAGCTTACGGGGCGCGGGCACTGAAGCTTTCTTT,CASSLRGAGTEAFF
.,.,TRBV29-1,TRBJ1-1,TGCAGCTTCATGTCTGGGACGGTGGGGACTGAAGCTTTCTTT,CSFMSGTVGTEAFF
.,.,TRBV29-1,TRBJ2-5,TGCAGCGTTGACTCGGGAGCCCAAGAGACCCAGTACTTC,CSVDSGAQETQYF
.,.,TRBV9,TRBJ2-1,TGTGCCAGCAGCGTAACAGCGGAAAGCTACAATGAGCAGTTCTTC,CASSVTAESYNEQFF
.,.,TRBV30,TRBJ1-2,TGTGCCTGGAGTGTACGGGAGGACTATGGCTACACCTTC,CAWSVREDYGYTF
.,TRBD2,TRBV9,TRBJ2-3,TGTGCCAGCAGCGTAGGAGCCCTAGCGGGACCAGATACGCAGTATTTT,CASSVGALAGPDTQYF
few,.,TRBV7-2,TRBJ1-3,TGTGCCAGCAGCTTAGGTGGGACACCACTAGCCGGAAACACCATATATTTT,CASSLGGTPLAGNTIYF
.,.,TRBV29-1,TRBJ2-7,TGCAGCGTCCTCCGACAGGAGAACTACGAGCAGTACTTC,CSVLRQENYEQYF
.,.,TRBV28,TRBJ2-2,TGTGCCAGCTTCCTCGGGACCGGGGAGCTGTTTTTT,CASFLGTGELFF
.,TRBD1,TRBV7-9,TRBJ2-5,TGTGCCAGCAGCGGCAGGGGGCTGGGAGAGACCCAGTACTTC,CASSGRGLGETQYF
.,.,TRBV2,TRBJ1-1,TGTGCCAGCAGTTCGGACAGATTTAACACTGAAGCTTTCTTT,CASSSDRFNTEAFF
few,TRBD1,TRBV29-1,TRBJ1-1,TGCAGCGGGACAGGGTACATGAACACTGAAGCTTTCTTT,CSGTGYMNTEAFF
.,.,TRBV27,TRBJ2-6,TGTGCCAGCAGTTTTGGTGGGGCCAACGTCCTGACTTTC,CASSFGGANVLTF
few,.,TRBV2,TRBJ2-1,TGTGCCAGCAGTGAAAAGGTATTGGATGAGCAGTTCTTC,CASSEKVLDEQFF